What follows is one T cell receptor (beta chain) and its context. Its antigen is undetermined. The CDR3 is 12 residues long. CDR1 MGHDK and CDR2 SYGVNS come from the germline V gene. Trimming shortened V by 3 bases and J by 10 bases, and 10 bases separated the two germline ends. This sample stems from a study of cytomegalovirus exposure and HLA in healthy donors. Study-level results: Later analysis suggested most CMV-associated TCR beta chains were HLA-restricted. Of the V segments, some could not be distinguished, including TRBV6-2 and TRBV6-3, and were excluded. Common viral pathogens seemed to be connected with several of the most significant clusters, according to a later analysis. High specificity and sensitivity for cytomegalovirus status were reported for the classifier.

A multiplex PCR was run with 60 Vbeta primers and 13 Jbeta primers. Sequencing used immunoSEQ multiplex PCR; TCRdb keeps in-frame clones, though not all of them. Among more than 110,000 clones listed, 70% to 75% were seen once. The sequenced sample consisted of PBMCs. The chain links TRBV25-1 to TRBJ2-1, with D hard to call. The receptor was isolated from a human donor in good health. The CDR3 sequence: CASSESGEEQFF. Written as DNA, the CDR3 is TGTGCCAGCAGTGAGTCAGGTGAGGAGCAGTTCTTC. The full variable domain, rest sourced from reference TRBV25-1 and TRBJ2-1, is EADIYQTPRYLVIGTGKKITLECSQTMGHDKMYWYQQDPGMELHLIHYSYGVNSTEKGDLSSESTVSRIRTEHFPLTLESARPSHTSQYLCASSESGEEQFFGPGTRLTVL.